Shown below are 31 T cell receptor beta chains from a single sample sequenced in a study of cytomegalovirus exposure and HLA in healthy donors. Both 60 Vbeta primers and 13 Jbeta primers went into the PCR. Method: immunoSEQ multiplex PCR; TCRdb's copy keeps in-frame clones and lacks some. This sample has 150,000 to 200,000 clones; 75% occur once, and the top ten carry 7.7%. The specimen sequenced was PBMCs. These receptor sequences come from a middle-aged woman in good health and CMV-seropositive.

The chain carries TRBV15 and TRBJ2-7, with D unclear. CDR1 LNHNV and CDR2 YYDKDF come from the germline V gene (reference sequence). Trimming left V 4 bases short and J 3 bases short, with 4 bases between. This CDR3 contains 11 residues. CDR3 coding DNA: TGTGCCACCAGCACCCGCTACGAGCAGTACTTC. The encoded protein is CATSTRYEQYF.

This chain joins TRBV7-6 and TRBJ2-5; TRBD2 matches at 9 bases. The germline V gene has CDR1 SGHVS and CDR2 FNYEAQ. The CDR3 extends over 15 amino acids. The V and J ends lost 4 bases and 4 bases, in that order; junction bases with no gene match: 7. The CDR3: CASSSGLAGRETQYF. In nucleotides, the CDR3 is TGTGCCAGCAGCTCGGGGCTAGCGGGACGAGAGACCCAGTACTTC.

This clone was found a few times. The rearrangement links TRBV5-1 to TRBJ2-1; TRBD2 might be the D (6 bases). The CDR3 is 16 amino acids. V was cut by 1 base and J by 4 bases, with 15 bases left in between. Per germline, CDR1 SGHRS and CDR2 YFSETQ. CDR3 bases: TGCGCCAGCAGCTTGTTGGGACTTACCACTTACAATGAGCAGTTCTTC. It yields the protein CASSLLGLTTYNEQFF.

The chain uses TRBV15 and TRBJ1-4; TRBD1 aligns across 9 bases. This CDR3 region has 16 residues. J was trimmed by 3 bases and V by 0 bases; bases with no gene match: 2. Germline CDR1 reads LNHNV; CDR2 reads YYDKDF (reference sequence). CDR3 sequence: CATSRDGTGPNEKLFF. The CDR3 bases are TGTGCCACCAGCAGAGACGGGACAGGGCCTAATGAAAAACTGTTTTTT. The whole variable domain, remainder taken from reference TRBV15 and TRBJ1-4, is DAMVIQNPRYQVTQFGKPVTLSCSQTLNHNVMYWYQQKSSQAPKLLFHYYDKDFNNEADTPDNFQSRRPNTSFCFLDIRSPGLGDTAMYLCATSRDGTGPNEKLFFGSGTQLSVL.

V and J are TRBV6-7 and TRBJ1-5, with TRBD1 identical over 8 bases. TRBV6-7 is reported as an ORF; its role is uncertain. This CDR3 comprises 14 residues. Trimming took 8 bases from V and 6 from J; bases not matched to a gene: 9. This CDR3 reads CASFWTGRRQPQHF. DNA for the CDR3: TGTGCCAGCTTTTGGACAGGGAGACGTCAGCCCCAGCATTTT.

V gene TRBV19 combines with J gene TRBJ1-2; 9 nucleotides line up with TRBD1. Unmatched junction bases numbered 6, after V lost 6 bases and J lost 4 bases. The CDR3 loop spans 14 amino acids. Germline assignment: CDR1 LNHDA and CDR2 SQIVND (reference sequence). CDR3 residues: CASSWDRASYGYTF. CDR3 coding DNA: TGTGCCAGTAGCTGGGACAGGGCCTCCTATGGCTACACCTTC.

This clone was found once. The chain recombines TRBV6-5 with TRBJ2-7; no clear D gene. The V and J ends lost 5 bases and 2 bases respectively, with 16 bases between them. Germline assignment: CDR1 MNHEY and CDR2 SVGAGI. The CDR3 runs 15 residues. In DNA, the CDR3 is TGTGCCAGCAGTCAAAGACAAGACCCAACCTACGAGCAGTACTTC. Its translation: CASSQRQDPTYEQYF.

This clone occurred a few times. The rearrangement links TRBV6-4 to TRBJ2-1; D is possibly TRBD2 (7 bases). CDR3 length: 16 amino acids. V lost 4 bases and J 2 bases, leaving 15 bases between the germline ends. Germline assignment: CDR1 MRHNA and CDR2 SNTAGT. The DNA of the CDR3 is TGTGCCAGCAGTGTTAACCGGGGGGCGGCCTACAATGAGCAGTTCTTC. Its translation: CASSVNRGAAYNEQFF.

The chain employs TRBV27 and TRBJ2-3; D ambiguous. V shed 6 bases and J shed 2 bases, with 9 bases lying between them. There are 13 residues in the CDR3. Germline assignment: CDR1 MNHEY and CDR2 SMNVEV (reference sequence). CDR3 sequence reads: CASRPANTDTQYF. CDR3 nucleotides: TGTGCCAGCAGACCAGCGAACACAGATACGCAGTATTTT.

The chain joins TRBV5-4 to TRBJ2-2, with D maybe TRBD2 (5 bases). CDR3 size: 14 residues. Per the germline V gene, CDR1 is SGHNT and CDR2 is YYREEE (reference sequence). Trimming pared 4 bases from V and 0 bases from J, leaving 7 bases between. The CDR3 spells CASSRTPNTGELFF. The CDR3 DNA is TGTGCCAGCAGCCGGACTCCGAACACCGGGGAGCTGTTTTTT. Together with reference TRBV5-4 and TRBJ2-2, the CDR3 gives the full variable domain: ETGVTQSPTHLIKTRGQQVTLRCSSQSGHNTVSWYQQALGQGPQFIFQYYREEENGRGNFPPRFSGLQFPNYSSELNVNALELDDSALYLCASSRTPNTGELFFGEGSRLTVL.

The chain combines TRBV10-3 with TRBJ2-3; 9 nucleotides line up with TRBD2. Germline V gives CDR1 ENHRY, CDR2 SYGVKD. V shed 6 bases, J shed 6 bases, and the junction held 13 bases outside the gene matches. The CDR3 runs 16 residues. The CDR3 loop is CAISFTAGREGDTQYF. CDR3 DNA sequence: TGTGCCATCAGCTTTACAGCCGGGCGGGAGGGGGATACGCAGTATTTT.

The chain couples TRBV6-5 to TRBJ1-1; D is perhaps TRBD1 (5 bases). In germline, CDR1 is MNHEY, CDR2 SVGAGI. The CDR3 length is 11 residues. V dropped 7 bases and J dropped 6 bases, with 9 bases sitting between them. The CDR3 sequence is CASIFRAEAFF. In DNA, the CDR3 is TGTGCCAGCATCTTCAGGGCTGAAGCTTTCTTT.

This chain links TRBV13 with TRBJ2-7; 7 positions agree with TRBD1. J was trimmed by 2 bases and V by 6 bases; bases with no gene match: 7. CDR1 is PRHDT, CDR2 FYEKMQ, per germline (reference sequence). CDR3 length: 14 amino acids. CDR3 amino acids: CASRSTGRTYEQYF. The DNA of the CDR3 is TGTGCCAGCAGATCGACAGGGCGAACCTACGAGCAGTACTTC.

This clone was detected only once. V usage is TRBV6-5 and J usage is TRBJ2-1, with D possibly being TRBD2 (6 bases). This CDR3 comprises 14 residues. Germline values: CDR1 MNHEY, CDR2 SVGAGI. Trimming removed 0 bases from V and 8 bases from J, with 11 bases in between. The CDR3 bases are TGTGCCAGCAGTTACTCCTCGGGGGTCGATGAGCAGTTCTTC. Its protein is CASSYSSGVDEQFF.

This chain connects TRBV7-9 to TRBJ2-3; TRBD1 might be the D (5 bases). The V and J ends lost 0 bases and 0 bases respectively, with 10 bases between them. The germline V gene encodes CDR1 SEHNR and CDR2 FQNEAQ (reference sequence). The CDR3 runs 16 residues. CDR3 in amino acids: CASSLAQGISTDTQYF. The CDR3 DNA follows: TGTGCCAGCAGCTTAGCCCAGGGCATCAGCACAGATACGCAGTATTTT. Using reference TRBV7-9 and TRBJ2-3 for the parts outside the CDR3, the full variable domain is DTGVSQNPRHKITKRGQNVTFRCDPISEHNRLYWYRQTLGQGPEFLTYFQNEAQLEKSRLLSDRFSAERPKGSFSTLEIQRTEQGDSAMYLCASSLAQGISTDTQYFGPGTRLTVL.

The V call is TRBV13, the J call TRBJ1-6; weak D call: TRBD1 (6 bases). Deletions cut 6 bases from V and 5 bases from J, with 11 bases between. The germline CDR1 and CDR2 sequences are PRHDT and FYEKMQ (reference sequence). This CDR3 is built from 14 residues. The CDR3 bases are TGTGCCAGCAGTCCAGACAGGAATAATTCACCCCTCCACTTT. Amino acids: CASSPDRNNSPLHF.

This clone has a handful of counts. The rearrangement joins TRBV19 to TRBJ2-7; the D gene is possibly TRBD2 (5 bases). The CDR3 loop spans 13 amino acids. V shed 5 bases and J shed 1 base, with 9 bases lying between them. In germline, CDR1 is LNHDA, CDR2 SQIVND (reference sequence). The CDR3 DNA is TGTGCCAGTAGTCCCCGACTATCCTACGAGCAGTACTTC. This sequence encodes CASSPRLSYEQYF.

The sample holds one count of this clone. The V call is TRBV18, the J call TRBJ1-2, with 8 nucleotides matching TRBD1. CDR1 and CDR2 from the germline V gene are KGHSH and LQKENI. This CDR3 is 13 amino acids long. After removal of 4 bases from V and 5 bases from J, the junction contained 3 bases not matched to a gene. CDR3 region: CASSLTGGYGYTF. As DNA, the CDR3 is TGTGCCAGCTCACTAACAGGGGGTTATGGCTACACCTTC.

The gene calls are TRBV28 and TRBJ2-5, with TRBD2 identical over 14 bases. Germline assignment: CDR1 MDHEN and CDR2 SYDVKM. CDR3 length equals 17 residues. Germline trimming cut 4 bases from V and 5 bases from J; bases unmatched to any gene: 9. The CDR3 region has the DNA TGTGCCAGCAGTTCGGGACTAGCGGGAGCCTTACGGGAGACCCAGTACTTC. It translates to CASSSGLAGALRETQYF. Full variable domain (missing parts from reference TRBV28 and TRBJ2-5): DVKVTQSSRYLVKRTGEKVFLECVQDMDHENMFWYRQDPGLGLRLIYFSYDVKMKEKGDIPEGYSVSREKKERFSLILESASTNQTSMYLCASSSGLAGALRETQYFGPGTRLLVL.

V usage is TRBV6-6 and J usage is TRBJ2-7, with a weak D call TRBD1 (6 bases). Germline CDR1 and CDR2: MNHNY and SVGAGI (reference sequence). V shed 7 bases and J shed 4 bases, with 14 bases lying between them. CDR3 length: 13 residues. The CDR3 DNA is TGTGCCAGCACTGACAGGTCCGGGTACGAGCAGTACTTC. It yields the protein CASTDRSGYEQYF.

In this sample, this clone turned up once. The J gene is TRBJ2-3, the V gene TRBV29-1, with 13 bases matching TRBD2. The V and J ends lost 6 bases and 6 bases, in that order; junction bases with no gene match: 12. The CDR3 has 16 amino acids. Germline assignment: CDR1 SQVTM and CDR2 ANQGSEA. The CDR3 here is CSVATGLAGVGDTQYF. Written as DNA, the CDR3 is TGCAGCGTCGCGACCGGACTAGCGGGAGTCGGGGATACGCAGTATTTT.

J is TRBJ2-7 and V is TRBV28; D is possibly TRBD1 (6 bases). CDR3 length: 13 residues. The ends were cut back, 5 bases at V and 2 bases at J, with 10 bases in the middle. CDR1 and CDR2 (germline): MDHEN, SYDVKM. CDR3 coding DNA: TGTGCCAGCAGTCCGCAGGGGCCCTACGAGCAGTACTTC. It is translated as CASSPQGPYEQYF.

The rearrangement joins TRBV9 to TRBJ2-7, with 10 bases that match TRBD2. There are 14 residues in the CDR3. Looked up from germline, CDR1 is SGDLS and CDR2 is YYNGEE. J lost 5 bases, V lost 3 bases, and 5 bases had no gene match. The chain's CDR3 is CASSESGRAHEQYF. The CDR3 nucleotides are TGTGCCAGCAGCGAAAGCGGGAGGGCCCACGAGCAGTACTTC.

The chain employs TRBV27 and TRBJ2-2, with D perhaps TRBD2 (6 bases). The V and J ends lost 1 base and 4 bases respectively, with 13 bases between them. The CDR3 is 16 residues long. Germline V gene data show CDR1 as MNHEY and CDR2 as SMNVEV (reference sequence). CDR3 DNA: TGTGCCAGCAGTTTATTCCGCGGGATACTCACCGGGGAGCTGTTTTTT. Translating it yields CASSLFRGILTGELFF.

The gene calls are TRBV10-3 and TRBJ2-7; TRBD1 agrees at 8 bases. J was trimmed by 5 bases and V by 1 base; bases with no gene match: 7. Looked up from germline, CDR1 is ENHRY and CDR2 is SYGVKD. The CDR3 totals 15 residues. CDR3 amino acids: CAISEFGTGGDEQYF. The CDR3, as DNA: TGTGCCATCAGTGAGTTCGGGACAGGAGGGGACGAGCAGTACTTC.

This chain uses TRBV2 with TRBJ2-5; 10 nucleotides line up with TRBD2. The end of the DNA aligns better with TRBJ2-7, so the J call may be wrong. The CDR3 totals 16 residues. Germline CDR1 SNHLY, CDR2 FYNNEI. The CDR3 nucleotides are TGTGCCAGCAGTGACTTCCCGGGACTAGCGACCTACGAGCAGTACTTC. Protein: CASSDFPGLATYEQYF.

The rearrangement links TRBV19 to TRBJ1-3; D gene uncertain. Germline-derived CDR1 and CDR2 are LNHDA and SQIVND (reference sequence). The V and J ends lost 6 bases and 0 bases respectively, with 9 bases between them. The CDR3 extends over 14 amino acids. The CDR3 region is CASSSLASGNTIYF. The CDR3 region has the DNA TGTGCCAGTAGCTCCCTGGCCTCTGGAAACACCATATATTTT.

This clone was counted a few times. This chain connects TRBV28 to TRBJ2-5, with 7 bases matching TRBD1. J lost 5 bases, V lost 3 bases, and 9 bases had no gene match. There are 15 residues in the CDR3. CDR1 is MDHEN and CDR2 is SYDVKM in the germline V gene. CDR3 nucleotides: TGTGCCAGCAGTTTTCAACACACACAGGGGGAGACCCAGTACTTC. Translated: CASSFQHTQGETQYF.

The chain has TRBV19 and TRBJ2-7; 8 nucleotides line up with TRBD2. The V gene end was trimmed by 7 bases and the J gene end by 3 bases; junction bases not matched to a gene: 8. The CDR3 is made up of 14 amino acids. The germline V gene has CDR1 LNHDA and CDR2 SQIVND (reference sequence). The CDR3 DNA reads TGTGCCAGTAAAGGACTAGCCCCCAACTACGAGCAGTACTTC. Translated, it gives CASKGLAPNYEQYF.

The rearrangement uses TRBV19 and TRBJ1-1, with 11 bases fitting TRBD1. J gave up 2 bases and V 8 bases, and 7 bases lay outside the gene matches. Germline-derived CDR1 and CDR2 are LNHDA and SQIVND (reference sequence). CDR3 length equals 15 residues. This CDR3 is CASRTWTGGNTEAFF. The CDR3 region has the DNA TGTGCCAGTCGGACATGGACAGGGGGCAACACTGAAGCTTTCTTT.

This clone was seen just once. CDR3 DNA: TGTGCCAGCAGACCAACCAGGGGTATCGACGAGCAGTACTTC. Translation gives CASRPTRGIDEQYF. The chain joins TRBV27 to TRBJ2-7; TRBD1 is a possible D gene (6 bases). This CDR3 spans 14 amino acids. Germline-derived CDR1 and CDR2 are MNHEY and SMNVEV (reference sequence). Trimming cost V 6 bases and J 5 bases, with 17 bases left between them.